One and the same sample provided the 25 T cell receptor beta chains below, sequenced in a study of blood T cell repertoires in COVID-19. Here immunoSEQ multiplex PCR was the method, and the copy in TCRdb shows in-frame clones only, minus some. The data hold 100,000 to 150,000 clones, with about 90% observed a single time. The sequenced material came from peripheral blood. Receptor source: a middle-aged man with COVID-19, enrolled during active disease.

The chain recombines TRBV23-1 with TRBJ2-7; D is perhaps TRBD1 (5 bases). TRBV23-1 is known as an ORF, though its function is uncertain. V gave up 4 bases and J gave up 0 bases, with 19 bases separating them. This CDR3 comprises 17 residues. CDR3 nucleotide sequence: TGCGCCAGCAGTCCGCTACCCACACAGGAGAGCTCCTACGAGCAGTACTTC. Its translation: CASSPLPTQESSYEQYF.

The genes are TRBV6-5 and TRBJ2-3, with 9 bases matching TRBD2. The length of the CDR3 is 15 residues. CDR1 MNHEY and CDR2 SVGAGI come from the germline V gene. J lost 2 bases, V lost 6 bases, and 6 bases had no gene match. The CDR3 reads CASRRPGLATDTQYF. The CDR3, as DNA: TGTGCCAGCAGGCGACCGGGACTAGCCACAGATACGCAGTATTTT.

The chain is built from TRBV18 and TRBJ2-7; a weak D match, TRBD1 (5 bases). Per germline, CDR1 KGHSH and CDR2 LQKENI. V lost 2 bases to trimming and J lost 2 bases, with 13 bases between them. This CDR3 spans 15 amino acids. CDR3 in amino acids: CASSPGAGGTYEQYF. The DNA of the CDR3 is TGTGCCAGCTCACCAGGGGCAGGTGGTACCTACGAGCAGTACTTC.

The chain carries TRBV5-4 and TRBJ2-7; no reliable D call. Trimming removed 4 bases at V and 4 bases at J, with 15 bases between. The CDR3 sequence is 14 residues long. Germline V gene sequence: CDR1 SGHNT, CDR2 YYREEE (reference sequence). Here the CDR3 DNA reads TGTGCCAGCAGCCGCCCCGGTGGAGTGTACGAGCAGTACTTC. Translating it yields CASSRPGGVYEQYF.

The table lists this clone with a count of one. The chain combines TRBV10-1 with TRBJ2-5, with 8 bases aligning to TRBD2. The trim removed 5 bases at V and 0 bases at J, leaving 2 bases unmatched. The CDR3 consists of 14 residues. From germline, CDR1 is WNHNN and CDR2 SYGVQD (reference sequence). This chain's CDR3 is CASSPLADQETQYF. CDR3 DNA sequence: TGCGCCAGCAGTCCACTAGCGGACCAAGAGACCCAGTACTTC.

This clone was seen once. DNA of the CDR3: TGTGCCACCAGCAGAGCCCACTCTACTAGCGGCAGGCGAGAGACCCAGTACTTC. Translating gives CATSRAHSTSGRRETQYF. The genes are TRBV15 and TRBJ2-5, with TRBD2 identical over 8 bases. Unmatched junction bases numbered 14, after V lost 1 base and J lost 4 bases. Germline V lookup: CDR1 LNHNV, CDR2 YYDKDF (reference sequence). CDR3 size: 18 residues.

The chain has TRBV14 and TRBJ2-3; D perhaps matches TRBD2 (6 bases). CDR3 length equals 15 residues. V was cut by 2 bases and J by 1 base, with 10 bases left in between. Germline V gives CDR1 SGHDN, CDR2 FVKESK. This CDR3 reads CASSQTGLGTDTQYF. The DNA for the CDR3 is TGTGCCAGCAGCCAAACGGGACTGGGCACAGATACGCAGTATTTT.

The genes are TRBV18 and TRBJ1-5; the D gene is possibly TRBD1 (6 bases). Germline V gives CDR1 KGHSH, CDR2 LQKENI. The V end was cut by 3 bases, the J end by 3 bases, with 12 bases between. The CDR3 spans 15 residues. This CDR3 reads CASSPRAGDNQPQHF. As DNA, the CDR3 is TGTGCCAGCTCACCTAGGGCAGGGGACAATCAGCCCCAGCATTTT.

The chain joins TRBV2 to TRBJ2-1; D might be TRBD2 (6 bases). This CDR3 has 14 amino acids. V was trimmed by 7 bases and J by 10 bases, leaving 20 bases between them. Germline CDR1 reads SNHLY; CDR2 reads FYNNEI. The CDR3: CASTRDFPKGEQFF. The CDR3, as DNA: TGTGCCAGCACCCGGGACTTCCCCAAGGGGGAGCAGTTCTTC.

In its sample, this clone was seen once. The V call is TRBV6-5, the J call TRBJ2-6; weak D call: TRBD1 (6 bases). With 8 bases removed from V and 4 bases from J, the gap between germline ends came to 12 bases. The CDR3 spans 14 residues. The germline gives CDR1 MNHEY, CDR2 SVGAGI. The CDR3 loop reads CASLQGPGANVLTF. Written as DNA, the CDR3 is TGTGCCAGCCTACAGGGCCCCGGGGCCAACGTCCTGACTTTC.

The V and J genes are TRBV10-3 and TRBJ2-3; 8 bases are shared with TRBD2. V shed 5 bases and J 3 bases; nucleotides not matched to a gene: 7. Germline-derived CDR1 and CDR2 are ENHRY and SYGVKD. This CDR3 region has 15 residues. The CDR3 spells CAISNPGGGTDTQYF. CDR3 nucleotide sequence: TGTGCCATCAGTAACCCGGGAGGGGGAACAGATACGCAGTATTTT.

The chain carries TRBV6-1 and TRBJ2-1; D perhaps matches TRBD2 (5 bases). Germline V gene lookup returns CDR1 MNHNS and CDR2 SASEGT. The CDR3 sequence is 17 residues long. The V and J ends lost 4 bases and 6 bases respectively, with 22 bases between them. CDR3 protein: CASSVTSGSGLANEQFF. The CDR3 DNA reads as TGTGCCAGCAGTGTCACCAGTGGCAGTGGACTCGCCAATGAGCAGTTCTTC.

Only one count was recorded for this clone. V usage is TRBV11-3 and J usage is TRBJ2-2, with D hard to call. V lost 2 bases, J lost 4 bases, and 8 bases lay in between. The CDR3 has 14 residues. Germline V lookup: CDR1 SGHNT, CDR2 YENEEA. CDR3 bases: TGTGCCAGCAGCTTATTTGGCTCCACCGGGGAGCTGTTTTTT. Its translation is CASSLFGSTGELFF. Drawing the rest from reference TRBV11-3 and TRBJ2-2, the complete variable domain is EAGVVQSPRYKIIEKKQPVAFWCNPISGHNTLYWYLQNLGQGPELLIRYENEEAVDDSQLPKDRFSAERLKGVDSTLKIQPAELGDSAVYLCASSLFGSTGELFFGEGSRLTVL.

Only one count was recorded for this clone. V and J are TRBV30 and TRBJ2-2; TRBD1 might be the D (5 bases). Germline V gene data show CDR1 as GTSNPN and CDR2 as SVGIG (reference sequence). V lost 7 bases and J 8 bases, leaving 17 bases between the germline ends. This CDR3 comprises 13 residues. CDR3 sequence reads: CALRQPNAGELFF. The CDR3, as DNA: TGTGCCTTAAGACAGCCTAATGCTGGGGAGCTGTTTTTT.

Points on this clone: Other DNA sequences within the sample encode an identical CDR3. V is TRBV3-1 (or the pseudogene TRBV3-2) and J is TRBJ2-3; 7 nucleotides line up with TRBD2. Germline lookup yields CDR1 LGHDT and CDR2 YNNKEL (reference sequence). Trimming at V came to 1 base and at J to 3 bases, leaving 1 base not matched to a gene. The CDR3 is 14 residues long. This CDR3 reads CASSQAAGTDTQYF. In nucleotides, the CDR3 is TGTGCCAGCAGCCAAGCAGCGGGAACAGATACGCAGTATTTT.

The genes are TRBV9 and TRBJ2-7; the D is unclear. Per germline, CDR1 SGDLS and CDR2 YYNGEE. The CDR3 sequence is 14 residues long. Trimming took off 3 bases at V and 0 bases at J, with 10 bases between the two ends. The CDR3, as DNA: TGTGCCAGCAGCGCGCTAAGTCTCTCCTACGAGCAGTACGTC. Translated, it gives CASSALSLSYEQYV.

V is TRBV30 and J is TRBJ2-7; D is possibly TRBD1 (6 bases). Germline V CDR1 and CDR2: GTSNPN, SVGIG (reference sequence). The CDR3 consists of 14 residues. V dropped 7 bases and J dropped 3 bases, with 19 bases sitting between them. CDR3 residues: CAFTRGTGYYEQYF. CDR3 DNA: TGTGCCTTCACGAGGGGGACCGGGTACTACGAGCAGTACTTC.

This chain uses TRBV5-1 with TRBJ2-1; 8 nucleotides align to TRBD1. The germline CDR1 and CDR2 sequences are SGHRS and YFSETQ. CDR3 length: 15 residues. With 5 bases clipped from V and 7 bases from J, the junction kept 11 bases outside the gene matches. The DNA of the CDR3 is TGCGCCAGCAGTGGGAGCGACAGGGGCGTAAATGAGCAGTTCTTC. Protein: CASSGSDRGVNEQFF.

This chain uses TRBV5-5 with TRBJ2-7; TRBD1 agrees at 7 bases. The CDR3 is made up of 13 amino acids. J was trimmed by 0 bases and V by 4 bases; bases with no gene match: 1. Germline CDR1 and CDR2: SGHKS and YYEKEE (reference sequence). This chain's CDR3 is CASSRTGSYEQYV. Here the CDR3 DNA reads TGTGCCAGCAGCCGGACAGGCTCCTACGAGCAGTACGTC.

V usage is TRBV7-2 and J usage is TRBJ1-2; 8 positions match TRBD1. The germline V gene has CDR1 SGHTA and CDR2 FQGNSA. CDR3 length: 15 amino acids. V shed 3 bases, J shed 6 bases, and the junction held 9 bases outside the gene matches. The CDR3 region has the DNA TGTGCCAGCAGCTTTCTGGACAGGGTGATGGATGGCTACACCTTC. Its protein product is CASSFLDRVMDGYTF.

The chain has TRBV28 and TRBJ1-6, with 9 bases lining up with TRBD1. The germline CDR1 and CDR2 sequences are MDHEN and SYDVKM. The J segment lost 0 bases and the V segment lost 8 bases, leaving 2 bases of the junction unmatched. The CDR3 contains 15 residues. This CDR3 is CASRGQGSYNSPLHF. DNA of the CDR3: TGTGCCAGCCGGGGACAGGGCTCCTATAATTCACCCCTCCACTTT.

This sequence joins TRBV19 and TRBJ1-1; 7 positions match TRBD1. Unmatched junction bases numbered 4, after V lost 3 bases and J lost 3 bases. This CDR3 comprises 14 residues. The germline gives CDR1 LNHDA, CDR2 SQIVND (reference sequence). CDR3 amino acids: CASSIGTVDTEAFF. CDR3 nucleotides: TGTGCCAGTAGTATTGGGACAGTGGACACTGAAGCTTTCTTT. The full variable domain, its missing parts supplied by reference TRBV19 and TRBJ1-1, is DGGITQSPKYLFRKEGQNVTLSCEQNLNHDAMYWYRQDPGQGLRLIYYSQIVNDFQKGDIAEGYSVSREKKESFPLTVTSAQKNPTAFYLCASSIGTVDTEAFFGQGTRLTVV.

Comment on this clone: The junction differs from germline at one of its ends, possibly a read error. This chain links TRBV7-7 with TRBJ2-1; 11 bases fit TRBD2. The length of the CDR3 is 16 residues. CDR1 and CDR2 (germline): SSHAT, FNYEAQ (reference sequence). As DNA, the CDR3 is TGTGCTAGCAGCCTAAGCCCTCTAGCGGGAGGAAATGAGCAGTTCTTC. Residues: CASSLSPLAGGNEQFF.

The CDR3 spells CASSPDRVTEAFF. CDR3 nucleotide sequence: TGTGCCAGCAGCCCGGACAGGGTCACTGAAGCTTTCTTT. The chain is built from TRBV7-3 and TRBJ1-1, with 8 bases matching TRBD1. The CDR3 contains 13 residues. Germline V lookup: CDR1 SGHTA, CDR2 FQGTGA. J lost 4 bases, V lost 5 bases, and 3 bases had no gene match.

The chain is built from TRBV30 and TRBJ2-7; 10 nucleotides align to TRBD1. V was pared by 3 bases and J by 4 bases, with 9 bases of the junction left unmatched. Germline-derived CDR1 and CDR2 are GTSNPN and SVGIG (reference sequence). The CDR3 covers 15 residues. CDR3 nucleotides: TGTGCCTGGAGACCAGGACAGGGGGTACAGTACGAGCAGTACTTC. Translation: CAWRPGQGVQYEQYF.